This is a list of T cell receptor beta chains from one sample in a study of immune heterogeneity within non-small cell lung tumors. TCRdb called the multiplex PCR reads again in MiXCR, with one record for every CDR3 protein. The sample has 2,500 to 3,000 distinct CDR3 sequences, over 15% seen once. Material: lung tumor tissue. Receptors originate from a woman aged 45-65 years with non-small cell lung cancer. CDR3s leave out the opening cysteine and the closing phenylalanine or tryptophan. A D gene is named only where the DNA matches it firmly.

CDR3 protein | J gene | V gene | D gene
ASSRIDSVDLGNPIF | TRBJ1-3 | TRBV7-9 | NA
ASSPKPYEQY | TRBJ2-7 | TRBV28 | NA
ASSQDMGSPLH | TRBJ1-6 | TRBV4-3 | NA
ASSPGGSNQPQH | TRBJ1-5 | TRBV5-1 | NA
ASSVGGSGRAGVDTQY | TRBJ2-3 | TRBV9 | TRBD2
AISESGVLMTSYEQY | TRBJ2-7 | TRBV10-3 | NA
ASSLVDGGRQETQY | TRBJ2-5 | TRBV12-3/TRBV12-4 | NA
AIKSAGSGELF | TRBJ2-2 | TRBV10-3 | NA
ASSLADGAPSTDTQY | TRBJ2-3 | TRBV5-4 | NA
ARGPARGDTEAF | TRBJ1-1 | TRBV6-1 | NA
ASSLGGEEETQY | TRBJ2-5 | TRBV5-1 | NA
ASSPLQAQETQY | TRBJ2-5 | TRBV14 | NA
ASSLELSNQPQH | TRBJ1-5 | TRBV28 | NA
ASSTNREHGELF | TRBJ2-2 | TRBV27 | NA
AWSVLCNNSLLH | TRBJ1-6 | TRBV30 | NA
ASSLEQGARTEKLF | TRBJ1-4 | TRBV5-1 | TRBD1
ASSPRTGELF | TRBJ2-2 | TRBV7-3 | NA
ASSGQLAQLEAF | TRBJ1-1 | TRBV10-2 | NA
ASSLSRATGELF | TRBJ2-2 | TRBV3-1 | NA
ASSPHTGNNEQF | TRBJ2-1 | TRBV7-9 | NA
SAPTRGNSGANVLT | TRBJ2-6 | TRBV20-1 | NA
STGQGGYGYT | TRBJ1-2 | TRBV29-1 | TRBD1
ASSFGAYEQY | TRBJ2-7 | TRBV5-1 | NA
AISEVNTGELF | TRBJ2-2 | TRBV10-3 | NA
ASKARQGSSGSFHEQY | TRBJ2-7 | TRBV27 | TRBD2
ASSPREFEQF | TRBJ2-1 | TRBV19 | NA
SARSGGNEQF | TRBJ2-1 | TRBV29-1 | TRBD2
ASSSQTGEIDTQY | TRBJ2-3 | TRBV11-1 | TRBD1
ATSSLGTRGLEQY | TRBJ2-7 | TRBV15 | TRBD2
ASSLTGTGSMNTEAF | TRBJ1-1 | TRBV7-3 | TRBD1
ASSALDPGSRGVGPGQPQH | TRBJ1-5 | TRBV27 | NA